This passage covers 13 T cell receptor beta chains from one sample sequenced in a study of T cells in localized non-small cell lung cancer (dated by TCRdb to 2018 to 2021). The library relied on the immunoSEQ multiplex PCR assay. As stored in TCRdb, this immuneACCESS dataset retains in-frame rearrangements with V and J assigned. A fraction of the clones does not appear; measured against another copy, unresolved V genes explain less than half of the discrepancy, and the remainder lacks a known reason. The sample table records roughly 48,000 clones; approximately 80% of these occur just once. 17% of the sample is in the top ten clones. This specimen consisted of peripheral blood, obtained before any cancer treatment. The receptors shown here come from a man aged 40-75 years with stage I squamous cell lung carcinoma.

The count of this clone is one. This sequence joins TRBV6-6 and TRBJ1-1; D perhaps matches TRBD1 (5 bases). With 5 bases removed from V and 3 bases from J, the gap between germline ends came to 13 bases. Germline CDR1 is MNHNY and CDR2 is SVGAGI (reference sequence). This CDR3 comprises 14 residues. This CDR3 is CASSRGGSDTEAFF. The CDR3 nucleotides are TGTGCCAGCAGTCGGGGGGGTAGCGACACTGAAGCTTTCTTT.

Written as DNA, the CDR3 is TGTGCCAGCTCACCACCGGGGACAGATACGCAGTATTTT. Its protein product is CASSPPGTDTQYF. The chain joins TRBV18 to TRBJ2-3; D unresolved. Germline V gives CDR1 KGHSH, CDR2 LQKENI. V was pared by 0 bases and J by 3 bases, with 4 bases between. CDR3 length: 13 residues.

In DNA form, the CDR3 reads TGTGCCAGCAGCTTCTCAAGGGAGCAGTACTTC. Translation: CASSFSREQYF. The chain is built from TRBV4-2 and TRBJ2-7; D gene uncertain. The V gene lost 5 bases and the J gene lost 7 bases, with 9 bases spanning the gap. Per germline, CDR1 LGHNA and CDR2 YNFKEQ. This CDR3 comprises 11 residues.

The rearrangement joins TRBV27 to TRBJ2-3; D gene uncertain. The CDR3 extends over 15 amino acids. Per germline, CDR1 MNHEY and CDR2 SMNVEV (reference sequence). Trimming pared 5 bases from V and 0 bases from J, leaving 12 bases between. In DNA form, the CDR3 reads TGTGCCAGCAGTCTACGATATTTAAGCACAGATACGCAGTATTTT. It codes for CASSLRYLSTDTQYF.

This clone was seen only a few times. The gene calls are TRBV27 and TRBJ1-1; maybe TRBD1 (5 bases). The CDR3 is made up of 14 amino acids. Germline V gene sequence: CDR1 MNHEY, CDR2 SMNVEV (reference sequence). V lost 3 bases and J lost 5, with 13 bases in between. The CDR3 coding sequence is TGTGCCAGCAGTTTTGGGGCAGGGAGGACTGAAGCTTTCTTT. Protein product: CASSFGAGRTEAFF.

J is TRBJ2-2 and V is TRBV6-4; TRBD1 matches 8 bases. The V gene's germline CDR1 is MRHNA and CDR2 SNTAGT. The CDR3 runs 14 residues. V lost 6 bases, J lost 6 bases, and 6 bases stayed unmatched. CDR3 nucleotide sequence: TGTGCCAGCAGCCCCGGACAGGGTGCCGGGGAGCTGTTTTTT. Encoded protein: CASSPGQGAGELFF.

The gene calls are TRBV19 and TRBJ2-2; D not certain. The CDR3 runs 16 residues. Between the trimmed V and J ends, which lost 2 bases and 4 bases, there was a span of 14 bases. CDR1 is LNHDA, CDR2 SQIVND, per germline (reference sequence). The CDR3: CASSIRYQSGTGELFF. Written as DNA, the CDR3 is TGTGCCAGTAGTATAAGGTACCAGTCGGGCACCGGGGAGCTGTTTTTT.

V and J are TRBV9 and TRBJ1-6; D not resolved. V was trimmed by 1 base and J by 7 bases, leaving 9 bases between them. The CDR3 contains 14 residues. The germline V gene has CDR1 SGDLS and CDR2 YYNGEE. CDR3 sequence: CASSVPGPNSPLHF. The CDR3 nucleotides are TGTGCCAGCAGCGTACCTGGGCCCAATTCACCCCTCCACTTT.

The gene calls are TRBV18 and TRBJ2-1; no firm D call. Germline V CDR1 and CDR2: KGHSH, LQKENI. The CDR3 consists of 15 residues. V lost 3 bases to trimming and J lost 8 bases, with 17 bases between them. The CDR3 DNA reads TGTGCCAGCTCACCGTCCCGCCAGTCATGGGATGAGCAGTTCTTC. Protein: CASSPSRQSWDEQFF. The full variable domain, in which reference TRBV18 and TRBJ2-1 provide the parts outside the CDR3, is NAGVMQNPRHLVRRRGQEARLRCSPMKGHSHVYWYRQLPEEGLKFMVYLQKENIIDESGMPKERFSAEFPKEGPSILRIQQVVRGDSAAYFCASSPSRQSWDEQFFGPGTRLTVL.

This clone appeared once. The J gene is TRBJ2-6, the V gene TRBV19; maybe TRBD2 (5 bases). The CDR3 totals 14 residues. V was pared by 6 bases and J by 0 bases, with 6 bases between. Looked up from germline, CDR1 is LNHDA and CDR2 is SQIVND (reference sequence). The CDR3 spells CASRGSSGANVLTF. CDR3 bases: TGTGCCAGTAGAGGGAGCTCTGGGGCCAACGTCCTGACTTTC.

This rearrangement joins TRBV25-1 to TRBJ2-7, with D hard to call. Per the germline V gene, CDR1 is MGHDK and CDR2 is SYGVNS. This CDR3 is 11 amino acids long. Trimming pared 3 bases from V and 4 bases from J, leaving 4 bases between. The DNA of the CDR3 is TGTGCCAGCAGTGATTTTTACGAGCAGTACTTC. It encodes CASSDFYEQYF.

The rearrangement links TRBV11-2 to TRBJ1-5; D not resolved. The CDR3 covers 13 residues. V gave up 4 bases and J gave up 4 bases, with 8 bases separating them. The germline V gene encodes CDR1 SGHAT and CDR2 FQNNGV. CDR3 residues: CASSSDENQPQHF. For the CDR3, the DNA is TGTGCCAGCAGCTCGGATGAGAATCAGCCCCAGCATTTT.

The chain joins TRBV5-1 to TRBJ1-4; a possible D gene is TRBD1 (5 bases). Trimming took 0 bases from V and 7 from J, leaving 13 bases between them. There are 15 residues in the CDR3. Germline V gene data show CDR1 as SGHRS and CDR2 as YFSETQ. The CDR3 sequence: CASSLGAGTGEKLFF. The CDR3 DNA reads TGCGCCAGCAGCTTGGGGGCGGGGACCGGTGAAAAACTGTTTTTT.